This passage covers 12 T cell receptor beta chains from one sample sequenced in a study of T-cell reconstitution after alpha-beta-depleted transplantation in children. Unique molecular identifiers were incorporated during preparation of the TCRbeta library. TCRdb ran MiXCR on the PCR reads and lists one entry per CDR3 protein. The table lists some 500,000 distinct CDR3 sequences, around 17% of them singletons. The starting material was PBMCs from the stem cell graft donor, obtained from the stem cell graft. The receptors here all came from a human donor who donated a stem cell graft to a child with acute lymphoblastic leukemia.

The chain carries TRBV11-2 and TRBJ1-2; the D is unclear. In germline, CDR1 is SGHAT, CDR2 FQNNGV. This CDR3 region has 13 residues. Deletions cut 4 bases from V and 6 bases from J, with 12 bases between. Written as DNA, the CDR3 is TGTGCCAGCAGCTCCCGGACGGCGAATGGCTACACCTTC. Translated: CASSSRTANGYTF. Filled out from reference TRBV11-2 and TRBJ1-2, the complete variable domain reads EAGVAQSPRYKIIEKRQSVAFWCNPISGHATLYWYQQILGQGPKLLIQFQNNGVVDDSQLPKDRFSAERLKGVDSTLKIQPAKLEDSAVYLCASSSRTANGYTFGSGTRLTVV.

DNA for the CDR3: TGTGCCAGCAGTTACTCCACGTCAGGGGAGCAGTACTTC. This codes for CASSYSTSGEQYF. The J gene is TRBJ2-7, the V gene TRBV12-3 or TRBV12-4; a weak D match, TRBD1 (5 bases). Trimming pared 4 bases from V and 7 bases from J, leaving 14 bases between. The CDR3 is 13 amino acids.

This clonotype has only a few counts. This sequence joins TRBV14 and TRBJ1-2; D is perhaps TRBD1 (6 bases). From germline, CDR1 is SGHDN and CDR2 FVKESK. CDR3 length: 14 amino acids. V was clipped by 4 bases and J by 4 bases, with 13 bases between them. CDR3 nucleotides: TGTGCCAGCAGCCGACAGGACACAATCTATGGCTACACCTTC. Translation: CASSRQDTIYGYTF.

This clonotype appeared once. V and J are TRBV20-1 and TRBJ1-1; 9 nucleotides line up with TRBD1. Germline assignment: CDR1 DFQATT and CDR2 SNEGSKA (reference sequence). The V segment lost 5 bases and the J segment 0 bases; nucleotides outside the gene matches: 1. This CDR3 has 13 amino acids. This CDR3 is CSADRGLNTEAFF. CDR3 sequence (DNA): TGCAGTGCTGACAGGGGGTTGAACACTGAAGCTTTCTTT.

The chain carries TRBV12-3 or TRBV12-4 and TRBJ2-1; the D gene is possibly TRBD1 (6 bases). Trimming removed 6 bases from V and 2 bases from J, with 17 bases in between. This CDR3 has 16 amino acids. The CDR3 coding sequence is TGTGCCAGCAGCCTTGGGGCAGGGGCCGCCTACAATGAGCAGTTCTTC. As protein: CASSLGAGAAYNEQFF.

The table lists this clonotype with a few counts. DNA of the CDR3: TGCAGCGTTGCCCTGGCGGAGGGAAAAACAGATACGCAGTATTTT. Translation: CSVALAEGKTDTQYF. V usage is TRBV29-1 and J usage is TRBJ2-3; weak D call: TRBD2 (6 bases). Trimming took off 4 bases at V and 3 bases at J, with 17 bases between the two ends. The germline V gene has CDR1 SQVTM and CDR2 ANQGSEA. The CDR3 is made up of 15 amino acids.

This clonotype was seen only a few times. The J gene is TRBJ2-5, the V gene TRBV20-1; D is uncertain. The V end was cut by 6 bases, the J end by 0 bases, with 14 bases between. Per the germline V gene, CDR1 is DFQATT and CDR2 is SNEGSKA (reference sequence). The CDR3 is 14 amino acids. CDR3 loop: CSAPPVEYQETQYF. Here the CDR3 DNA reads TGCAGTGCCCCGCCGGTGGAATACCAAGAGACCCAGTACTTC.

V usage is TRBV12-3 or TRBV12-4 and J usage is TRBJ2-2; TRBD2 matches at 11 bases. The V gene end was trimmed by 5 bases and the J gene end by 7 bases; junction bases not matched to a gene: 15. CDR3 length equals 18 residues. The CDR3 DNA follows: TGTGCCAGCAGTCCCACCCTTCTAGCGGGAGGTGGAAACGGGGAGCTGTTTTTT. This codes for CASSPTLLAGGGNGELFF.

This clonotype has at least ten counts. The chain employs TRBV29-1 and TRBJ2-7; D is uncertain. The V end was cut by 6 bases, the J end by 3 bases, with 9 bases between. The CDR3 runs to 11 residues. Germline V gene lookup returns CDR1 SQVTM and CDR2 ANQGSEA. The CDR3 DNA reads as TGCAGCGTCGCAGAAGGCTACGAGCAGTACTTC. Its protein product is CSVAEGYEQYF.

This clonotype appeared a few times. The chain recombines TRBV30 with TRBJ2-2; TRBD2 aligns across 9 bases. The V and J ends lost 3 bases and 2 bases, in that order; junction bases with no gene match: 10. Germline CDR1 and CDR2: GTSNPN and SVGIG (reference sequence). This CDR3 has 17 residues. The DNA of the CDR3 is TGTGCCTGGAGCGCCCCGGGACTAGCTGATAACACCGGGGAGCTGTTTTTT. Amino acid sequence: CAWSAPGLADNTGELFF.

The chain joins TRBV5-1 to TRBJ1-2; 7 bases are a match to TRBD1. This CDR3 is built from 15 residues. Trimming took 1 base from V and 4 from J; bases not matched to a gene: 7. The germline V gene has CDR1 SGHRS and CDR2 YFSETQ. DNA of the CDR3: TGCGCCAGCAGCTTGACGGGACAGAAGACCTATGGCTACACCTTC. This encodes CASSLTGQKTYGYTF.

This clonotype appeared a few times. V gene TRBV12-3 or TRBV12-4 combines with J gene TRBJ2-7, with D possibly being TRBD1 (6 bases). Trimming cost V 6 bases and J 6 bases, with 21 bases left between them. The CDR3 has 15 amino acids. CDR3 region: CASSRETGGPLEQYF. The CDR3 DNA sequence: TGTGCCAGCAGCCGTGAGACAGGAGGACCTCTCGAGCAGTACTTC.